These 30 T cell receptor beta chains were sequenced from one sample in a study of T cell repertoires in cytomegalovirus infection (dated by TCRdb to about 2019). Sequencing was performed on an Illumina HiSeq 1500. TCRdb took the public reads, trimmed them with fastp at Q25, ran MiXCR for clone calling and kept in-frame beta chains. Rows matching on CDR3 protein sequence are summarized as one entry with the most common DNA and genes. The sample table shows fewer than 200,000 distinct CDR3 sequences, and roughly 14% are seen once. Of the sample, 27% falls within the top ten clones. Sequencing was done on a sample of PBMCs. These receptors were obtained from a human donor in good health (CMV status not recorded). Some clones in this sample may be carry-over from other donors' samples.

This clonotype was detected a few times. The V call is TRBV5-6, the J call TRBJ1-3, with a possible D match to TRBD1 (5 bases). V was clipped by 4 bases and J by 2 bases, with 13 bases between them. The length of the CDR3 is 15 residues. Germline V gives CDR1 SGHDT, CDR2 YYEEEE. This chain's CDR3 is CASSDLQGAGNTIYF. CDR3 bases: TGTGCCAGCAGCGATCTCCAGGGCGCTGGAAACACCATATATTTT. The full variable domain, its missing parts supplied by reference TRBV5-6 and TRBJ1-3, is DAGVTQSPTHLIKTRGQQVTLRCSPKSGHDTVSWYQQALGQGPQFIFQYYEEEERQRGNFPDRFSGHQFPNYSSELNVNALLLGDSALYLCASSDLQGAGNTIYFGEGSWLTVV.

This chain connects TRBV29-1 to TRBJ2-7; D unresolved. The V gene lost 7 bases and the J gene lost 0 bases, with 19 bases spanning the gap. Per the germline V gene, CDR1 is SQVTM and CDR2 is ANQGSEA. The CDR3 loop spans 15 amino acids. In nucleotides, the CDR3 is TGCAGCGGCTCCATGGCAGCGAGCAGCTCCTACGAGCAGTACTTC. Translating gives CSGSMAASSSYEQYF.

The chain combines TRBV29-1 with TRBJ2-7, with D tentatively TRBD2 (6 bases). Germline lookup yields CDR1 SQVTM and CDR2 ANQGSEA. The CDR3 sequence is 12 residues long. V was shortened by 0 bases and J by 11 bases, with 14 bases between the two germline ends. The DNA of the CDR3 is TGCAGCGTTGAAGAGCGGGACTTCTCAAAGTACTTC. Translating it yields CSVEERDFSKYF.

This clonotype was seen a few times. Written as DNA, the CDR3 is TGCGCCAGCAGGGACCGGGACACCAATCAGCCCCAGCATTTT. Amino acids: CASRDRDTNQPQHF. The chain uses TRBV4-1 and TRBJ1-5; D may be TRBD1 (6 bases). V was clipped by 6 bases and J by 3 bases, with 12 bases between them. Germline assignment: CDR1 MGHRA and CDR2 YSYEKL. The CDR3 totals 14 residues.

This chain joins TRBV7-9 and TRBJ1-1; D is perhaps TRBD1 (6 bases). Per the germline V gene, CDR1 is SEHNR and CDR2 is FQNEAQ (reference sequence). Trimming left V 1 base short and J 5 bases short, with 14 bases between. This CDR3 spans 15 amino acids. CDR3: CASSLVAGDWTEAFF. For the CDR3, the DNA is TGTGCCAGCAGCTTAGTCGCAGGGGACTGGACTGAAGCTTTCTTT.

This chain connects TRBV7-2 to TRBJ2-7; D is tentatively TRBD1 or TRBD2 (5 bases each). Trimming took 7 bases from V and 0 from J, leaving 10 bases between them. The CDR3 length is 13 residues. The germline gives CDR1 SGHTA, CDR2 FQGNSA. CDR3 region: CASIYGGSYEQYF. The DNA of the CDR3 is TGTGCCAGCATCTATGGGGGCTCCTACGAGCAGTACTTC.

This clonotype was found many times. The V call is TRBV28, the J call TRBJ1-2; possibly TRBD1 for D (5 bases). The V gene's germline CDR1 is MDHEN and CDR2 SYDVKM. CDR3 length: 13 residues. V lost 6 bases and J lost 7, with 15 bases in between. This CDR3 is CASSPTGLSGYTF. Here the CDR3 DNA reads TGTGCCAGCAGCCCAACAGGCCTGAGTGGCTACACCTTC.

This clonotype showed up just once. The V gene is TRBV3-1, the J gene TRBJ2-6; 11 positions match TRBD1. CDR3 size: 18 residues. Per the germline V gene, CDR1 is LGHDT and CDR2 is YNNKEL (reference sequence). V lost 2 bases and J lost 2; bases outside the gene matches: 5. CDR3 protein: CASSQRGTGGAGANVLTF. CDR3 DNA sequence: TGTGCCAGCAGCCAAAGGGGGACAGGGGGAGCTGGGGCCAACGTCCTGACTTTC.

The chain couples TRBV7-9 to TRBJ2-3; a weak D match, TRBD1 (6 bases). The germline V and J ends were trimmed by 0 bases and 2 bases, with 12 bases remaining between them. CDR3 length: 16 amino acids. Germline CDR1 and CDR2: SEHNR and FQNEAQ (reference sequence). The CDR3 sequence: CASSLAGRGNTDTQYF. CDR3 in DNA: TGTGCCAGCAGCTTAGCGGGCAGGGGTAACACAGATACGCAGTATTTT. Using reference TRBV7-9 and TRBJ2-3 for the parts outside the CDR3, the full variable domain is DTGVSQNPRHKITKRGQNVTFRCDPISEHNRLYWYRQTLGQGPEFLTYFQNEAQLEKSRLLSDRFSAERPKGSFSTLEIQRTEQGDSAMYLCASSLAGRGNTDTQYFGPGTRLTVL.

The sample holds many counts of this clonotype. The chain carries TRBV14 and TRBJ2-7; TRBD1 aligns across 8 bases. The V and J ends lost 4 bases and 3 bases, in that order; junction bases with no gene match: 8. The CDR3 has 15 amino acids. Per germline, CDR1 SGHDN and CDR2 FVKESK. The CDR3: CASSPPLGQGYEQYF. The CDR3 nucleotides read TGTGCCAGCAGCCCCCCCCTCGGACAGGGCTACGAGCAGTACTTC.

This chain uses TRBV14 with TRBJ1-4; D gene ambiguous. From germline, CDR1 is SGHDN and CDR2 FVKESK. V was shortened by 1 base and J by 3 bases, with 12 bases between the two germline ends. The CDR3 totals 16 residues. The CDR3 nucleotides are TGTGCCAGCAGCCAAGGAAAGGGCACCTCTAATGAAAAACTGTTTTTT. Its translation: CASSQGKGTSNEKLFF.

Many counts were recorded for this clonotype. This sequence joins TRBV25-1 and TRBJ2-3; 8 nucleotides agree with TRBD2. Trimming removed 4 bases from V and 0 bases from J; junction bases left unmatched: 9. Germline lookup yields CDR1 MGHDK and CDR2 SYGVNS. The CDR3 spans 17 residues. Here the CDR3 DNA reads TGTGCCAGCAGTGGGCGCGGGGGGTACGCTAGCACAGATACGCAGTATTTT. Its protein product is CASSGRGGYASTDTQYF.

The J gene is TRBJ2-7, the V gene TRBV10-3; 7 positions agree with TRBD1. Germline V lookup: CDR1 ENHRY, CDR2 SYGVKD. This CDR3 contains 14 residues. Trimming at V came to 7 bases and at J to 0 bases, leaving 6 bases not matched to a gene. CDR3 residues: CAIKGQQSSYEQYF. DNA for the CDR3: TGTGCCATCAAGGGACAGCAGAGCTCCTACGAGCAGTACTTC.

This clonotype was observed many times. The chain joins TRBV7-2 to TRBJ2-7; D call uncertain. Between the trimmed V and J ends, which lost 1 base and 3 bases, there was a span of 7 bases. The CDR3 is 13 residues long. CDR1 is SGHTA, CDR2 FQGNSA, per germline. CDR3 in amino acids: CASSLVVGYEQYF. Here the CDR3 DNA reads TGTGCCAGCAGCTTAGTTGTAGGCTACGAGCAGTACTTC.

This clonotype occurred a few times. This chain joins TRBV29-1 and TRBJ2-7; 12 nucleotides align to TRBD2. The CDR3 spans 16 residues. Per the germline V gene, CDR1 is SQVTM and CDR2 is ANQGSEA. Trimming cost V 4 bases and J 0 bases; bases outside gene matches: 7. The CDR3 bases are TGCAGCGTTGTGACTAGCGGGGGCATAAGCTCCTACGAGCAGTACTTC. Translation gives CSVVTSGGISSYEQYF.

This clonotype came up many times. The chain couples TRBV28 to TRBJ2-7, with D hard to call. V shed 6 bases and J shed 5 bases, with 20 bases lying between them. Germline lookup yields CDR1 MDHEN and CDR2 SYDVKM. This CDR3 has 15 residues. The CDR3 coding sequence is TGTGCCAGCAGCCCAAGACTCGTCCGTCCGGACGAGCAGTACTTC. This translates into CASSPRLVRPDEQYF.

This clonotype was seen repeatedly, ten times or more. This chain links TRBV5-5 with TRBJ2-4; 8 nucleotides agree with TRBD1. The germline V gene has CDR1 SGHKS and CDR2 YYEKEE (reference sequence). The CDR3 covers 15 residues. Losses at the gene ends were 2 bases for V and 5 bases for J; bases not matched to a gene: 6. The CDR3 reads CASSFRTGNQNIQYF. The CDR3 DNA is TGTGCCAGCAGCTTCAGGACAGGGAACCAAAACATTCAGTACTTC.

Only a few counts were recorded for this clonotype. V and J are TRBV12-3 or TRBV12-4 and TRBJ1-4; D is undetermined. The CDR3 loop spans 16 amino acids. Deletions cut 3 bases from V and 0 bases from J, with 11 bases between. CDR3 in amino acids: CASSFRSLATNEKLFF. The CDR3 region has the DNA TGTGCCAGCAGTTTTAGGTCTCTCGCAACTAATGAAAAACTGTTTTTT.

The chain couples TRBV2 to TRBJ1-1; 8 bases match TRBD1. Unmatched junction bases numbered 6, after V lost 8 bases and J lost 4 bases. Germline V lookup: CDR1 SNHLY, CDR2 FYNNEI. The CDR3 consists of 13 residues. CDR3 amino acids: CASDSDRGTEAFF. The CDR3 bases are TGTGCCAGCGACTCCGACAGGGGCACTGAAGCTTTCTTT.

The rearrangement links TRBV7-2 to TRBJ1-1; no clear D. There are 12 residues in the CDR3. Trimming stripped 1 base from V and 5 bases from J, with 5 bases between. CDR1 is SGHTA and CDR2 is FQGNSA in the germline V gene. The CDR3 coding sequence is TGTGCCAGCAGCTTAGTGGATACTGAAGCTTTCTTT. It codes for CASSLVDTEAFF.

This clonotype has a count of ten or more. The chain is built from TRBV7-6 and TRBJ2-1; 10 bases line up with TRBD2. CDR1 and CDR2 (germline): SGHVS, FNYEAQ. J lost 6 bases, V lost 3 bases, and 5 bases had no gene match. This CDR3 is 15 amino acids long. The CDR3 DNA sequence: TGTGCCAGCAGCTTGAGCGGGGGGGCCCTCAATGAGCAGTTCTTC. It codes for CASSLSGGALNEQFF.

This CDR3 is CASRRQNQPQHF. The DNA of the CDR3 is TGTGCCAGTAGGAGACAGAATCAGCCCCAGCATTTT. This chain links TRBV19 with TRBJ1-5; a possible D gene is TRBD1 (5 bases). Trimming removed 6 bases at V and 4 bases at J, with 7 bases between. Germline CDR1 and CDR2: LNHDA and SQIVND (reference sequence). This CDR3 has 12 residues. Based on the CDR3 plus reference TRBV19 and TRBJ1-5, the full variable domain is DGGITQSPKYLFRKEGQNVTLSCEQNLNHDAMYWYRQDPGQGLRLIYYSQIVNDFQKGDIAEGYSVSREKKESFPLTVTSAQKNPTAFYLCASRRQNQPQHFGDGTRLSIL.

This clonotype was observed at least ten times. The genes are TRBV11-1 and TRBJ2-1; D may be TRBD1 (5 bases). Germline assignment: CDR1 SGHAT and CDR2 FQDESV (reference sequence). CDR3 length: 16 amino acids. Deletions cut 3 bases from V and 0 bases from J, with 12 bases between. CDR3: CASSFGAGDSYNEQFF. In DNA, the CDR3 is TGTGCCAGCAGCTTTGGGGCTGGGGACTCCTACAATGAGCAGTTCTTC.

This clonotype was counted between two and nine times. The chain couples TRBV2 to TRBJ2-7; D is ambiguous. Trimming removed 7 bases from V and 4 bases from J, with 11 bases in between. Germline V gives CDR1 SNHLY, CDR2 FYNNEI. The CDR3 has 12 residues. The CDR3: CASKRGEYEQYF. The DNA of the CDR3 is TGTGCCAGCAAAAGAGGAGAATACGAGCAGTACTTC.

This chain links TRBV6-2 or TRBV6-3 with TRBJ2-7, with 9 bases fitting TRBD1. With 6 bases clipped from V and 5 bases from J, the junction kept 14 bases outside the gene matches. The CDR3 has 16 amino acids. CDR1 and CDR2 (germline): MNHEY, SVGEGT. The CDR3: CASRPYRGLSVHEQYF. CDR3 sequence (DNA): TGTGCCAGCAGACCGTACAGGGGGCTTAGTGTTCACGAGCAGTACTTC.

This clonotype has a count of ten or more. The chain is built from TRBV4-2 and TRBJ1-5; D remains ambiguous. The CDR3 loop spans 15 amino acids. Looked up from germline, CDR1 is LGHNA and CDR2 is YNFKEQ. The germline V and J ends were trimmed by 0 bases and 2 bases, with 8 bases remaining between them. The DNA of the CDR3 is TGTGCCAGCAGCCAAGAATCTGGGGGCAATCAGCCCCAGCATTTT. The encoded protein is CASSQESGGNQPQHF.

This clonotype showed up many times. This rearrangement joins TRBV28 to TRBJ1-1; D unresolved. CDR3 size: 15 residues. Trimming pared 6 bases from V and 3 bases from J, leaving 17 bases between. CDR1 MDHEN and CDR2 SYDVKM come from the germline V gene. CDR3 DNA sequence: TGTGCCAGCAGCCTAGAGGCCCTGGGTGACACTGAAGCTTTCTTT. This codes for CASSLEALGDTEAFF.

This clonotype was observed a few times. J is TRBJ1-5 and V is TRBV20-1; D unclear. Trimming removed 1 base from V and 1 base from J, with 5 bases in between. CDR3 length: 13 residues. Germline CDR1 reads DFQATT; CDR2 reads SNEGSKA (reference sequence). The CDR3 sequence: CSARGRSNQPQHF. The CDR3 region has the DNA TGCAGTGCTAGAGGACGGAGCAATCAGCCCCAGCATTTT.

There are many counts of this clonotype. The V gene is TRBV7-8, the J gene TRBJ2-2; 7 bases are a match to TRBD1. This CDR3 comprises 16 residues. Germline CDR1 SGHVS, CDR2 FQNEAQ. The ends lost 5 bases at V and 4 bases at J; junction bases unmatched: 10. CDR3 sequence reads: CASSPERGRITGELFF. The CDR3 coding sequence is TGTGCCAGCAGCCCGGAGAGGGGGCGGATCACCGGGGAGCTGTTTTTT.

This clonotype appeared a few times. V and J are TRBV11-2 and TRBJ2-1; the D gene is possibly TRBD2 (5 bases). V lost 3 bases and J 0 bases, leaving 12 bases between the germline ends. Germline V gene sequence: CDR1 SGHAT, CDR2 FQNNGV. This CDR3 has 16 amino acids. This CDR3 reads CASSFIAGNSYNEQFF. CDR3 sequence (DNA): TGTGCCAGCAGCTTCATCGCGGGCAACTCCTACAATGAGCAGTTCTTC. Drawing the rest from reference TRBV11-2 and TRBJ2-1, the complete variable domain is EAGVAQSPRYKIIEKRQSVAFWCNPISGHATLYWYQQILGQGPKLLIQFQNNGVVDDSQLPKDRFSAERLKGVDSTLKIQPAKLEDSAVYLCASSFIAGNSYNEQFFGPGTRLTVL.